These 31 T cell receptor beta chains originate from one sample sequenced in a study of OX40 agonist ivuxolimab in advanced cancers. Only in-frame clones appear in the TCRdb table, and some are missing; sequencing was by immunoSEQ multiplex PCR. The sample lists approximately 20,000 clones, 85% to 90% seen once, with around 25% in the top ten. This specimen consisted of CD4+ or CD8+ T cells sorted from blood, obtained in a trial of the OX40 agonist ivuxolimab. These receptors came from an adult with an advanced solid tumor such as melanoma, head and neck, liver or kidney cancer.

V and J are TRBV6-5 and TRBJ2-2; D is undetermined. V was clipped by 2 bases and J by 8 bases, with 6 bases between them. The V gene's germline CDR1 is MNHEY and CDR2 SVGAGI. The CDR3 totals 12 residues. Here the CDR3 reads CASSYRDGELFF. CDR3 DNA: TGTGCCAGCAGTTACAGAGATGGGGAGCTGTTTTTT.

V is TRBV5-4 and J is TRBJ2-2; D remains unclear. The germline V gene encodes CDR1 SGHNT and CDR2 YYREEE (reference sequence). V was pared by 3 bases and J by 0 bases, with 3 bases between. The CDR3 totals 13 residues. In DNA, the CDR3 is TGTGCCAGCAGCTCGTCGAACACCGGGGAGCTGTTTTTT. This translates into CASSSSNTGELFF.

The genes are TRBV13 and TRBJ1-4; D unresolved. The CDR3 contains 14 residues. Germline CDR1 reads PRHDT; CDR2 reads FYEKMQ (reference sequence). The ends were cut back, 3 bases at V and 0 bases at J, with 5 bases in the middle. The CDR3 sequence: CASSFRATNEKLFF. The CDR3, as DNA: TGTGCCAGCAGCTTCAGAGCAACTAATGAAAAACTGTTTTTT.

This clone was seen just once. The chain couples TRBV4-3 to TRBJ2-7; a weak D match, TRBD1 (5 bases). This CDR3 has 15 amino acids. Germline lookup yields CDR1 LGHNA and CDR2 YSLEER. Trimming removed 4 bases from V and 6 bases from J, with 19 bases in between. The CDR3 nucleotides read TGCGCCAGCAGCCCCTCCTACCAGGGTGGGTCCGAGCAGTACTTC. Amino acids: CASSPSYQGGSEQYF.

The rearrangement links TRBV6-6 to TRBJ1-5, with TRBD1 as a possible D gene (6 bases). From germline, CDR1 is MNHNY and CDR2 SVGAGI (reference sequence). The CDR3 runs to 16 residues. V was clipped by 2 bases and J by 0 bases, with 11 bases between them. The CDR3 DNA reads as TGTGCCAGCAGTTACCGGGGGGGGCATAGCAATCAGCCCCAGCATTTT. Amino acids: CASSYRGGHSNQPQHF.

The CDR3 protein is CASSLAMWGGTEAFF. As DNA, the CDR3 is TGTGCCAGCAGCTTAGCCATGTGGGGGGGCACTGAAGCTTTCTTT. The rearrangement links TRBV7-6 to TRBJ1-1; perhaps TRBD1 as D (5 bases). The V end was cut by 0 bases, the J end by 4 bases, with 12 bases between. Germline CDR1 is SGHVS and CDR2 is FNYEAQ. The CDR3 loop spans 15 amino acids.

The genes are TRBV28 and TRBJ1-2; 8 bases match TRBD1. The CDR3 is made up of 17 amino acids. The germline gives CDR1 MDHEN, CDR2 SYDVKM. V lost 3 bases and J lost 2; bases outside the gene matches: 11. The CDR3 DNA sequence: TGTGCCAGCAGTTTCCTTTTTGGACAGGGTGCAAACTATGGCTACACCTTC. This codes for CASSFLFGQGANYGYTF.

The V gene is TRBV4-3, the J gene TRBJ2-2; tentatively, D is TRBD2 (6 bases). CDR3 length equals 18 residues. With 0 bases removed from V and 7 bases from J, the gap between germline ends came to 21 bases. Germline assignment: CDR1 LGHNA and CDR2 YSLEER. CDR3 sequence: CASSQDWALGGTGGELFF. The CDR3 nucleotides are TGCGCCAGCAGCCAAGATTGGGCCCTTGGGGGGACGGGCGGGGAGCTGTTTTTT.

This chain connects TRBV4-2 to TRBJ2-5, with D possibly being TRBD2 (7 bases). The germline gives CDR1 LGHNA, CDR2 YNFKEQ. This CDR3 is 17 amino acids long. Trimming took off 1 base at V and 3 bases at J, with 18 bases between the two ends. The DNA of the CDR3 is TGTGCCAGCAGCCAAGCGGCCAGTGGGGGGGCCGAAGAGACCCAGTACTTC. It translates to CASSQAASGGAEETQYF.

The chain links TRBV25-1 to TRBJ1-4; perhaps TRBD1 as D (5 bases). Per the germline V gene, CDR1 is MGHDK and CDR2 is SYGVNS. The CDR3 length is 17 residues. V was cut by 6 bases and J by 9 bases, with 26 bases left in between. This CDR3 reads CASRPRDSDIYWQKLFF. The CDR3 DNA reads TGTGCCAGCAGACCCCGGGACTCCGATATTTACTGGCAAAAACTGTTTTTT. Full variable domain (outside the CDR3, taken from reference TRBV25-1 and TRBJ1-4): EADIYQTPRYLVIGTGKKITLECSQTMGHDKMYWYQQDPGMELHLIHYSYGVNSTEKGDLSSESTVSRIRTEHFPLTLESARPSHTSQYLCASRPRDSDIYWQKLFFGSGTQLSVL.

In its sample, this clone is medium-sized. V is TRBV7-3 and J is TRBJ1-6; D is possibly TRBD1 (6 bases). Germline CDR1 is SGHTA and CDR2 is FQGTGA. V lost 8 bases to trimming and J lost 9 bases, with 20 bases between them. The CDR3 is made up of 15 amino acids. CDR3 loop: CASGGFQGKSSPLHF. The CDR3 region has the DNA TGTGCCAGCGGTGGGTTCCAGGGGAAATCTTCACCCCTCCACTTT. Full variable domain (missing parts from reference TRBV7-3 and TRBJ1-6): GAGVSQTPSNKVTEKGKYVELRCDPISGHTALYWYRQSLGQGPEFLIYFQGTGAADDSGLPNDRFFAVRPEGSVSTLKIQRTERGDSAVYLCASGGFQGKSSPLHFGNGTRLTVT.

The rearrangement uses TRBV2 and TRBJ2-7, with D tentatively TRBD1 (7 bases). Germline values: CDR1 SNHLY, CDR2 FYNNEI. The CDR3 extends over 17 amino acids. Deletions cut 6 bases from V and 0 bases from J, with 21 bases between. CDR3 nucleotide sequence: TGTGCCAGCAGCCTGTGGACAGGAGGGGGGAGCTCCTACGAGCAGTACTTC. Its translation is CASSLWTGGGSSYEQYF. The full variable domain, with the rest looked up from reference TRBV2 and TRBJ2-7, is EPEVTQTPSHQVTQMGQEVILRCVPISNHLYFYWYRQILGQKVEFLVSFYNNEISEKSEIFDDQFSVERPDGSNFTLKIRSTKLEDSAMYFCASSLWTGGGSSYEQYFGPGTRLTVT.

The sample holds one count of this clone. The chain combines TRBV7-2 with TRBJ2-1; D possibly matches TRBD1 or TRBD2 (5 bases each). Germline lookup yields CDR1 SGHTA and CDR2 FQGNSA. The CDR3 extends over 15 amino acids. Trimming removed 1 base at V and 4 bases at J, with 11 bases between. CDR3 sequence (DNA): TGTGCCAGCAGCTTAGTAGAGGGGATTTACAATGAGCAGTTCTTC. This codes for CASSLVEGIYNEQFF.

The chain is built from TRBV28 and TRBJ2-2; the match to TRBD1 covers 7 bases. The J segment lost 6 bases and the V segment lost 4 bases, leaving 5 bases of the junction unmatched. This CDR3 contains 14 residues. Germline CDR1 and CDR2: MDHEN and SYDVKM. CDR3 amino acids: CASSSTGDAGELFF. CDR3 nucleotides: TGTGCCAGCAGTTCAACAGGGGATGCCGGGGAGCTGTTTTTT. The full variable domain, its missing parts supplied by reference TRBV28 and TRBJ2-2, is DVKVTQSSRYLVKRTGEKVFLECVQDMDHENMFWYRQDPGLGLRLIYFSYDVKMKEKGDIPEGYSVSREKKERFSLILESASTNQTSMYLCASSSTGDAGELFFGEGSRLTVL.

V gene TRBV5-4 combines with J gene TRBJ1-2; no clear D. The CDR3 consists of 17 residues. The germline V gene has CDR1 SGHNT and CDR2 YYREEE (reference sequence). V lost 4 bases and J lost 4, with 23 bases in between. The CDR3 DNA sequence: TGTGCCAGCAGCCCCGGTGGGGTAGGTTCTGCGAGCTATGGCTACACCTTC. Its translation: CASSPGGVGSASYGYTF.

This chain joins TRBV5-1 and TRBJ2-1; 12 bases align to TRBD1. CDR3 length: 15 amino acids. V lost 6 bases to trimming and J lost 9 bases; unmatched junction nucleotides: 10. Germline V gene sequence: CDR1 SGHRS, CDR2 YFSETQ. CDR3 DNA sequence: TGCGCCAGCACGTCCGGGACAGGGGGCCCGATTGAGCAGTTCTTC. Translating gives CASTSGTGGPIEQFF.

This sequence joins TRBV4-1 and TRBJ2-7; 8 bases agree with TRBD1. CDR1 is MGHRA and CDR2 is YSYEKL in the germline V gene. The CDR3 runs to 17 residues. Germline trimming cut 0 bases from V and 4 bases from J; bases unmatched to any gene: 11. The CDR3 here is CASSQESRTGFLYEQYF. CDR3 bases: TGCGCCAGCAGCCAAGAGTCGCGGACAGGGTTTTTGTACGAGCAGTACTTC.

The J gene is TRBJ2-3, the V gene TRBV4-2; 9 nucleotides agree with TRBD2. With V trimmed by 2 bases and J by 1 base, 10 bases remained unmatched. This CDR3 has 18 amino acids. Per germline, CDR1 LGHNA and CDR2 YNFKEQ. The CDR3 sequence is CASSQSPGLAYRTDTQYF. CDR3 DNA: TGTGCCAGCAGCCAAAGCCCAGGACTAGCGTACCGCACAGATACGCAGTATTTT.

This clone has only one observation. This specimen includes other DNA sequences encoding the same CDR3. The gene calls are TRBV28 and TRBJ1-1; 8 bases align to TRBD1. CDR1 is MDHEN, CDR2 SYDVKM, per germline. CDR3 length equals 17 residues. The V segment lost 8 bases and the J segment 0 bases; nucleotides outside the gene matches: 14. The DNA for the CDR3 is TGTGCCAGCCAAGGGAAGGACAGGGTTCTTATGAACACTGAAGCTTTCTTT. Amino acids: CASQGKDRVLMNTEAFF.

This chain joins TRBV27 and TRBJ1-1; 8 nucleotides line up with TRBD1. This CDR3 has 14 amino acids. CDR1 is MNHEY and CDR2 is SMNVEV in the germline V gene (reference sequence). The V gene end was trimmed by 6 bases and the J gene end by 5 bases; junction bases not matched to a gene: 8. This chain's CDR3 is CASSLQGEWTEAFF. The DNA of the CDR3 is TGTGCCAGCAGCCTACAGGGGGAATGGACTGAAGCTTTCTTT.

The chain employs TRBV9 and TRBJ1-1; D call uncertain. This CDR3 region has 13 residues. The V end lost 3 bases, the J end lost 4 bases, and 10 bases lay between the germline ends. Germline V gene lookup returns CDR1 SGDLS and CDR2 YYNGEE. CDR3 in amino acids: CASSGDSVTEAFF. The CDR3 coding sequence is TGTGCCAGCAGCGGGGATTCGGTCACTGAAGCTTTCTTT.

The chain uses TRBV7-8 and TRBJ2-3, with TRBD2 matching 7 bases. Germline CDR1 reads SGHVS; CDR2 reads FQNEAQ. The CDR3 is 18 amino acids. The trim removed 7 bases at V and 2 bases at J, leaving 18 bases unmatched. The CDR3 nucleotides read TGTGCCAGCATTGTTGGACTAGTGGGGGATCCCTCCACAGATACGCAGTATTTT. This sequence encodes CASIVGLVGDPSTDTQYF.

V and J are TRBV5-4 and TRBJ2-3, with D possibly being TRBD1 or TRBD2 (5 bases each). Per the germline V gene, CDR1 is SGHNT and CDR2 is YYREEE (reference sequence). Trimming pared 2 bases from V and 3 bases from J, leaving 16 bases between. The CDR3 sequence is 16 residues long. As DNA, the CDR3 is TGTGCCAGCAGCTTCGCTACTAGTGGGGGAACAGATACGCAGTATTTT. This sequence encodes CASSFATSGGTDTQYF.

The rearrangement joins TRBV9 to TRBJ2-1; 8 nucleotides match TRBD2. Per the germline V gene, CDR1 is SGDLS and CDR2 is YYNGEE. Trimming at V came to 4 bases and at J to 1 base, leaving 7 bases not matched to a gene. The CDR3 is made up of 16 amino acids. The CDR3 loop reads CASSPPGGSSYNEQFF. CDR3 nucleotides: TGTGCCAGCAGCCCACCGGGGGGGTCATCCTACAATGAGCAGTTCTTC. Full variable domain (remainder filled in from reference TRBV9 and TRBJ2-1): DSGVTQTPKHLITATGQRVTLRCSPRSGDLSVYWYQQSLDQGLQFLIQYYNGEERAKGNILERFSAQQFPDLHSELNLSSLELGDSALYFCASSPPGGSSYNEQFFGPGTRLTVL.

This chain joins TRBV27 and TRBJ2-5; 7 positions match TRBD1. This CDR3 has 15 amino acids. Germline assignment: CDR1 MNHEY and CDR2 SMNVEV (reference sequence). V was clipped by 4 bases and J by 2 bases; unmatched bases: 7. The chain's CDR3 is CASSWGGTDQETQYF. CDR3 nucleotides: TGTGCCAGCAGTTGGGGTGGGACAGATCAAGAGACCCAGTACTTC.

The V and J genes are TRBV9 and TRBJ1-2; D is unclear. Germline CDR1 and CDR2: SGDLS and YYNGEE. Trimming pared 0 bases from V and 3 bases from J, leaving 9 bases between. The CDR3 has 14 amino acids. The CDR3 loop is CASSVGGGDYGYTF. CDR3 DNA: TGTGCCAGCAGCGTAGGTGGAGGCGACTATGGCTACACCTTC.

The chain's CDR3 is CASSPGDGLNTDTQYF. The CDR3 coding sequence is TGTGCCAGCAGCCCCGGGGACGGTCTAAACACAGATACGCAGTATTTT. This sequence joins TRBV11-3 and TRBJ2-3; the D call may be TRBD1 or TRBD2 (5 bases each). Per the germline V gene, CDR1 is SGHNT and CDR2 is YENEEA. V was cut by 5 bases and J by 2 bases, with 17 bases left in between. CDR3 size: 16 residues.

The chain joins TRBV4-3 to TRBJ2-1, with TRBD2 matching over 7 bases. CDR1 and CDR2 from the germline V gene are LGHNA and YSLEER. The V and J ends lost 4 bases and 3 bases, in that order; junction bases with no gene match: 6. The CDR3 extends over 15 amino acids. CDR3: CASSRAGLNYNEQFF. As DNA, the CDR3 is TGCGCCAGCAGCCGAGCGGGACTCAACTACAATGAGCAGTTCTTC.

This chain links TRBV9 with TRBJ1-2; TRBD1 matches at 8 bases. The germline gives CDR1 SGDLS, CDR2 YYNGEE. V was pared by 4 bases and J by 4 bases, with 3 bases of the junction left unmatched. The CDR3 loop spans 13 amino acids. The CDR3 sequence: CASSSGGTYGYTF. The CDR3, as DNA: TGTGCCAGCAGCTCAGGGGGCACCTATGGCTACACCTTC.

This chain joins TRBV19 and TRBJ1-2, with D perhaps matching TRBD1 (5 bases). The V gene's germline CDR1 is LNHDA and CDR2 SQIVND (reference sequence). The CDR3 has 15 amino acids. V shed 2 bases and J shed 2 bases, with 12 bases lying between them. CDR3 amino acids: CASSILGVTNYGYTF. CDR3 sequence (DNA): TGTGCCAGTAGTATATTGGGGGTGACAAACTATGGCTACACCTTC.

As concerns this clone: A junction end diverges from the germline sequence, so it may reflect a read error. This chain uses TRBV7-7 with TRBJ2-2; maybe TRBD2 (5 bases). Germline assignment: CDR1 SSHAT and CDR2 FNYEAQ (reference sequence). The CDR3 sequence is 14 residues long. This chain's CDR3 is CASSRTSLTGELFF. CDR3 DNA: TGTGCTAGCAGCCGGACTTCCCTCACCGGGGAGCTGTTTTTT. The full variable domain, rest sourced from reference TRBV7-7 and TRBJ2-2, is GAGVSQSPRYKVTKRGQDVTLRCDPISSHATLYWYQQALGQGPEFLTYFNYEAQPDKSGLPSDRFSAERPEGSISTLTIQRTEQRDSAMYRCASSRTSLTGELFFGEGSRLTVL.